This TCR beta chain derives from a study of blood T cells in healthy people across ages. Study-level results: Whereas aged donors had fewer naive CD4+ cells, long-lived donors had more of them and higher diversity.

The CDR3 covers 12 residues. The V end lost 5 bases, the J end lost 4 bases, and 8 bases lay between the germline ends. Germline CDR1 and CDR2: KGHDR and SFDVKD. Through a sample-barcoded 5' primer and a J-beta primer mix, a second PCR was run for roughly 7 to 11 cycles. TCRdb recomputed calls from the 5' RACE reads with MiXCR, one row per CDR3 protein. The sample records 1.5 million to 2 million distinct CDR3 sequences, about two fifths being singletons. This clonotype was detected only a few times. Its specificity is unknown. The receptor was isolated from a human donor in good health. Input material: blood. The chain employs TRBV24-1 and TRBJ2-7; D uncertain. Here the CDR3 reads CATSVSEYEQYF. The CDR3 DNA is TGTGCCACCAGTGTTTCGGAATACGAGCAGTACTTC.